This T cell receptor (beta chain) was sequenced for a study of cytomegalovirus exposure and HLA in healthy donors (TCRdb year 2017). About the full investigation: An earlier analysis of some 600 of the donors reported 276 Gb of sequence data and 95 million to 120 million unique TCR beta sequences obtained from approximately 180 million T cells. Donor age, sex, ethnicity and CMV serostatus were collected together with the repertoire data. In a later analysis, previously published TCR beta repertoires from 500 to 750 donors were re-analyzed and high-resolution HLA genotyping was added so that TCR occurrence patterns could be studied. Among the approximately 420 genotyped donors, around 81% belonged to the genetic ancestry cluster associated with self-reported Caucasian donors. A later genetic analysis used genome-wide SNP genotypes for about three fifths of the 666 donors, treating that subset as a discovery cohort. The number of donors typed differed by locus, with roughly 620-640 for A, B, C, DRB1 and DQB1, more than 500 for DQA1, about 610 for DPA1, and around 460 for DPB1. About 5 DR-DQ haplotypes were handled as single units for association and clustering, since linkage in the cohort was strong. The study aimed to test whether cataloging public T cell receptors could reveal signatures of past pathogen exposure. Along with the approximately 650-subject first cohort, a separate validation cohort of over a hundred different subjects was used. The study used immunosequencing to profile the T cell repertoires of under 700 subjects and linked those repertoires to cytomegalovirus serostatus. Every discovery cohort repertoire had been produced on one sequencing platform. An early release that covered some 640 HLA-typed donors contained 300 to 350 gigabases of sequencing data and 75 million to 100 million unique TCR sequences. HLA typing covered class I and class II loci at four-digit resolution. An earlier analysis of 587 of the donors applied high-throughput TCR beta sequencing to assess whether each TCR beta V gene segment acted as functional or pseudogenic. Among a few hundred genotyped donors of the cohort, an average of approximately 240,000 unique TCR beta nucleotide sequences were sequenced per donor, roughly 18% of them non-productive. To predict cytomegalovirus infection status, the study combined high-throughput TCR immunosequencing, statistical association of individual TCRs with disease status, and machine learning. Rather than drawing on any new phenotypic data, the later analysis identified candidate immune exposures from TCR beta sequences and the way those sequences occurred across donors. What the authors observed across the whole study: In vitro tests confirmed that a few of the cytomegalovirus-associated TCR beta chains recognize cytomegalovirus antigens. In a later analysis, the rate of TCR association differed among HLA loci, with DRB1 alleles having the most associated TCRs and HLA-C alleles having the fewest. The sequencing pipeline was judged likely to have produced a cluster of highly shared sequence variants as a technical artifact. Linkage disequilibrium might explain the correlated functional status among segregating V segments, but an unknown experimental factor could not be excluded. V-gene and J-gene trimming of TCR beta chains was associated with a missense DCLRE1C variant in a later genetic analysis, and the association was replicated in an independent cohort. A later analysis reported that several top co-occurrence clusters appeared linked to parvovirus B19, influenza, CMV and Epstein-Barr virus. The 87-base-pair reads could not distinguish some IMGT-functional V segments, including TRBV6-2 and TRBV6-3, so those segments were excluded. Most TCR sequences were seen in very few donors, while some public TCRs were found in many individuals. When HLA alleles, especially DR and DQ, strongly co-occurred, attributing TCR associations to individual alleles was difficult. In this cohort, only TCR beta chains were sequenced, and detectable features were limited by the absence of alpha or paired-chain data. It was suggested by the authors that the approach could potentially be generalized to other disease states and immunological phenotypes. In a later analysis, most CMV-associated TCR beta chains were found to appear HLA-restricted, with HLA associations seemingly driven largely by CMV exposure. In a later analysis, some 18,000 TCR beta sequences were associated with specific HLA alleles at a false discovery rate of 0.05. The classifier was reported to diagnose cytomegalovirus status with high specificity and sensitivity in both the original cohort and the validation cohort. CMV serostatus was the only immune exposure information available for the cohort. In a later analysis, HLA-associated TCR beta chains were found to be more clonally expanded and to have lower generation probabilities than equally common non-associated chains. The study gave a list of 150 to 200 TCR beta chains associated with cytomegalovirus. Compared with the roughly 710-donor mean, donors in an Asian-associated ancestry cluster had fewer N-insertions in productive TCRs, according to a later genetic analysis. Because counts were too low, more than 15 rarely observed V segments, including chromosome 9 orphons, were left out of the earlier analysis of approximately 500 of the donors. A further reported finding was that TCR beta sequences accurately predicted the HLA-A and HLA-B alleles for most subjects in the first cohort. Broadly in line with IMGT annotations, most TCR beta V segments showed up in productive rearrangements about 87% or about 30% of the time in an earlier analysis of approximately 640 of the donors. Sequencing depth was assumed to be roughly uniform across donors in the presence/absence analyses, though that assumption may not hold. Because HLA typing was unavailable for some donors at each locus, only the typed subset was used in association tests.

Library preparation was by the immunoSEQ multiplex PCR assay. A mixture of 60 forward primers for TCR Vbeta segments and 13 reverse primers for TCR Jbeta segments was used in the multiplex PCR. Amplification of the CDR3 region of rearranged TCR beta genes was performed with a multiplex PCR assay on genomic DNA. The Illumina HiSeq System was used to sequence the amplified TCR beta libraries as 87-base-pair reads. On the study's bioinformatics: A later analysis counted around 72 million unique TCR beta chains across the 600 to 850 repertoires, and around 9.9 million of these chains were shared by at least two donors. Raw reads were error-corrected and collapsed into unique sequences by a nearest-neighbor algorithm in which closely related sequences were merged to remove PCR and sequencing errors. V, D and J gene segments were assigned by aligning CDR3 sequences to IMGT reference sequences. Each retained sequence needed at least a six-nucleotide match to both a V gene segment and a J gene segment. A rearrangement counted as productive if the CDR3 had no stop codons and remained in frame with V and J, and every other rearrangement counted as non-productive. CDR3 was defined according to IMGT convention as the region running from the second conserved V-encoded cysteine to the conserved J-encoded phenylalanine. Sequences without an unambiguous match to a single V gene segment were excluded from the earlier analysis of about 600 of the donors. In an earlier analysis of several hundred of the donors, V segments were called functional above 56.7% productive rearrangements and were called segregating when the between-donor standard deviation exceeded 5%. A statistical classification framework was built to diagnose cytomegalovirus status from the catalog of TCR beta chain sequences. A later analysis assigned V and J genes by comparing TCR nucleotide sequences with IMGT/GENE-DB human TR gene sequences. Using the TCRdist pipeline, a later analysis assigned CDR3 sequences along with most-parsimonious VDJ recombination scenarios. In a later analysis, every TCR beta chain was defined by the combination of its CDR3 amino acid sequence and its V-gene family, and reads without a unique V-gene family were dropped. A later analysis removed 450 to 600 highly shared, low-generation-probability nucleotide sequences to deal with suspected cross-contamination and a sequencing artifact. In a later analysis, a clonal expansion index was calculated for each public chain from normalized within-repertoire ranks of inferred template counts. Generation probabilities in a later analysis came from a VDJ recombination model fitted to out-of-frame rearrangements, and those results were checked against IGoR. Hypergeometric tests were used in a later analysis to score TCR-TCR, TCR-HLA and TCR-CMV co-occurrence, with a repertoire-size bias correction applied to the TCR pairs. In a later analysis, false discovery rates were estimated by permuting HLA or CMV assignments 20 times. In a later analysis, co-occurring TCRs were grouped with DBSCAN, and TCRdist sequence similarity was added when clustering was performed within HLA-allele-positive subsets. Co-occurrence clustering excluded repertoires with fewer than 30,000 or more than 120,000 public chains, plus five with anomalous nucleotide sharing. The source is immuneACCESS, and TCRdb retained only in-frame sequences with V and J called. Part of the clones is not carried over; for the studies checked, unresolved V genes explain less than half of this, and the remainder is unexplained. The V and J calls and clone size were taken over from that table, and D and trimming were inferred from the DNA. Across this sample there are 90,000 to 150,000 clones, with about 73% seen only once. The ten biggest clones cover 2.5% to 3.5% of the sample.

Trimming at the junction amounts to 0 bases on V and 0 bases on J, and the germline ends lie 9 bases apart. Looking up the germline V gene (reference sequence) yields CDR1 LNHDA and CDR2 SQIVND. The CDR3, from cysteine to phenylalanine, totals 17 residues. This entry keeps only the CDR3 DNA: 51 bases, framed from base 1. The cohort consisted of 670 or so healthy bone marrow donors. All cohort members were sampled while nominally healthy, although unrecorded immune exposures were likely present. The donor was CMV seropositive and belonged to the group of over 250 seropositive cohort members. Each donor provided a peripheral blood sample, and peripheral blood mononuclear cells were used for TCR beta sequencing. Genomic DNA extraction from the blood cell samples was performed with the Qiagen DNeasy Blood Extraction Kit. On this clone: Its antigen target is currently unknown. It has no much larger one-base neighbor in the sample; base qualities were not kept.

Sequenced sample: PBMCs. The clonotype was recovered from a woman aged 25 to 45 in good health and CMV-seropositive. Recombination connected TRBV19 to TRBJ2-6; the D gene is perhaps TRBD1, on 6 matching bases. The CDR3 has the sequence CASSIEDSLSGANVLTF. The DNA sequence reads TGTGCCAGTAGTATAGAGGACAGCCTCTCTGGGGCCAACGTCCTGACTTTC.